Sequencing of this T cell receptor beta chain was carried out in a study of blood T cell repertoires in COVID-19. Study context: From T cells, B-cell-depleted T cells, or PBMCs came the material, which was cDNA or gDNA.

Only a few counts were recorded for this clone. Between the trimmed V and J ends, which lost 2 bases and 10 bases, there was a span of 9 bases. This CDR3 has 12 amino acids. In germline, CDR1 is MNHEY, CDR2 SVGAGI. Using immunoSEQ multiplex PCR, the repertoire was profiled, and TCRdb retains in-frame clones only, with some absent. The sample lists about 98,000 clones, approximately 79% occurring once. The chain employs TRBV6-5 and TRBJ2-1, with a weak D call TRBD2 (6 bases). The source is a man between 65 and 85 years old with active or convalescent COVID-19. Sequences were obtained from peripheral blood. The CDR3 sequence: CASSYGLNEQFF. The CDR3 nucleotides read TGTGCCAGCAGTTACGGACTAAACGAGCAGTTCTTC.